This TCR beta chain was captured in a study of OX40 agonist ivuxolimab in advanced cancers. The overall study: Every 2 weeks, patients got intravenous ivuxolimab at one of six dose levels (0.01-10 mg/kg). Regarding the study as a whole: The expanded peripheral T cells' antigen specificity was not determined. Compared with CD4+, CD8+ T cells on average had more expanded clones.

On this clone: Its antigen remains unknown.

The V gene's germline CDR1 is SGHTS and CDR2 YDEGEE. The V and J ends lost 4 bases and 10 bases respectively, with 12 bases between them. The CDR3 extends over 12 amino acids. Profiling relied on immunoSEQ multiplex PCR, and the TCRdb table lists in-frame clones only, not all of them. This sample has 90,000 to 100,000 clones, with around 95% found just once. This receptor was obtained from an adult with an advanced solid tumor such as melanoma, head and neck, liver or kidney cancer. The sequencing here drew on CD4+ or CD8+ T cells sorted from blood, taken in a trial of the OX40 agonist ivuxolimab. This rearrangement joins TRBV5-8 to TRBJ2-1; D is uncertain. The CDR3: CASSRAGYEQFF. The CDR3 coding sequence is TGTGCCAGCAGCCGGGCCGGATACGAGCAGTTCTTC.